A single sample is the source of the 16 T cell receptor beta chains below, sequenced in a study of blood T cell repertoires in COVID-19. Method: immunoSEQ multiplex PCR; TCRdb's copy keeps in-frame clones and lacks some. The sample shows 300,000 to 400,000 clones, around 91% of them seen only once. Sample: peripheral blood. The receptors were gathered from a woman under 30 who had recovered from COVID-19.

The chain employs TRBV5-1 and TRBJ1-6; no firm D call. V was pared by 1 base and J by 3 bases, with 5 bases between. This CDR3 contains 14 residues. Germline V CDR1 and CDR2: SGHRS, YFSETQ. Written as DNA, the CDR3 is TGCGCCAGCAGCTTGCCAGTCTATAATTCACCCCTCCACTTT. It translates to CASSLPVYNSPLHF.

The chain recombines TRBV4-1 with TRBJ1-6, with TRBD1 identical over 7 bases. Trimming at V came to 4 bases and at J to 3 bases, leaving 3 bases not matched to a gene. The CDR3 is 15 residues long. Per germline, CDR1 MGHRA and CDR2 YSYEKL. CDR3 residues: CASSPRDSYNSPLHF. CDR3 sequence (DNA): TGCGCCAGCAGCCCCAGGGACAGCTATAATTCACCCCTCCACTTT.

CDR3 nucleotide sequence: TGTGCCAGTACCCTAGGACAGGGTAAAAGTCAGCCCCAGCATTTT. Amino acid sequence: CASTLGQGKSQPQHF. The chain joins TRBV19 to TRBJ1-5; 8 bases are a match to TRBD1. The CDR3 spans 15 residues. Looked up from germline, CDR1 is LNHDA and CDR2 is SQIVND (reference sequence). The V gene end was trimmed by 7 bases and the J gene end by 6 bases; junction bases not matched to a gene: 11.

This clone came up once. The chain links TRBV5-1 to TRBJ1-1, with 8 bases that match TRBD1. CDR1 is SGHRS and CDR2 is YFSETQ in the germline V gene. The CDR3 is 14 amino acids. After removal of 3 bases from V and 5 bases from J, the junction contained 6 bases not matched to a gene. This chain's CDR3 is CASSSDRGWTEAFF. The CDR3 DNA reads TGCGCCAGCAGCTCCGACAGGGGTTGGACTGAAGCTTTCTTT.

In its sample, this clone was seen once. The V gene is TRBV4-2, the J gene TRBJ2-5; 9 nucleotides align to TRBD2. The CDR3 length is 15 residues. CDR1 LGHNA and CDR2 YNFKEQ come from the germline V gene. J was trimmed by 3 bases and V by 5 bases; bases with no gene match: 7. The CDR3 spells CASSSVGLAEETQYF. The CDR3 nucleotides read TGTGCCAGCAGCTCGGTGGGACTAGCAGAAGAGACCCAGTACTTC.

DNA of the CDR3: TGTGCCAGTAGTACCCCCGGGAACTCTGGGGCCAACGTCCTGACTTTC. It is translated as CASSTPGNSGANVLTF. The chain is built from TRBV19 and TRBJ2-6; maybe TRBD2 (5 bases). The CDR3 is made up of 16 amino acids. Trimming shortened V by 4 bases and J by 0 bases, and 10 bases separated the two germline ends. Germline V gene data show CDR1 as LNHDA and CDR2 as SQIVND (reference sequence).

The chain carries TRBV25-1 and TRBJ2-1, with a weak D call TRBD1 (5 bases). In germline, CDR1 is MGHDK, CDR2 SYGVNS. The V end was cut by 5 bases, the J end by 6 bases, with 23 bases between. This CDR3 spans 17 amino acids. The CDR3 nucleotides are TGTGCCAGCAGTAGGGTCAGTTTTCAGGGCAATCGCAATGAGCAGTTCTTC. Its translation is CASSRVSFQGNRNEQFF.

This chain connects TRBV5-1 to TRBJ1-6; 9 bases line up with TRBD1. The CDR3 contains 16 residues. Germline CDR1 is SGHRS and CDR2 is YFSETQ. V was pared by 0 bases and J by 5 bases, with 3 bases of the junction left unmatched. This CDR3 reads CASSLGTGENNSPLHF. In nucleotides, the CDR3 is TGCGCCAGCAGCTTGGGGACAGGGGAGAATAATTCACCCCTCCACTTT.

The rearrangement joins TRBV29-1 to TRBJ1-2, with a possible D match to TRBD1 (6 bases). Trimming took 1 base from V and 5 from J, leaving 17 bases between them. CDR1 and CDR2 (germline): SQVTM, ANQGSEA. This CDR3 is 15 amino acids long. The CDR3 bases are TGCAGCGTTGAAGTGGGGGCAGGGAATTTGTATGGCTACACCTTC. This encodes CSVEVGAGNLYGYTF. Full variable domain (missing parts from reference TRBV29-1 and TRBJ1-2): SAVISQKPSRDICQRGTSLTIQCQVDSQVTMMFWYRQQPGQSLTLIATANQGSEATYESGFVIDKFPISRPNLTFSTLTVSNMSPEDSSIYLCSVEVGAGNLYGYTFGSGTRLTVV.

This clone came up once. The gene calls are TRBV7-9 and TRBJ1-6; 12 nucleotides match TRBD1. In germline, CDR1 is SEHNR, CDR2 FQNEAQ (reference sequence). V shed 6 bases, J shed 7 bases, and the junction held 4 bases outside the gene matches. This CDR3 is 15 amino acids long. The CDR3 DNA reads as TGTGCCAGCAGTCACGGGACAGGGGGCAATTCACCCCTCCACTTT. Translating it yields CASSHGTGGNSPLHF. The full variable domain, with the rest looked up from reference TRBV7-9 and TRBJ1-6, is DTGVSQNPRHKITKRGQNVTFRCDPISEHNRLYWYRQTLGQGPEFLTYFQNEAQLEKSRLLSDRFSAERPKGSFSTLEIQRTEQGDSAMYLCASSHGTGGNSPLHFGNGTRLTVT.

By sample share, this clone is medium-sized (0.01 to 0.1%). A junction end diverges from the germline sequence, so it may reflect a read error. The gene calls are TRBV9 and TRBJ2-1, with D maybe TRBD2 (5 bases). Germline CDR1 is SGDLS and CDR2 is YYNGEE. CDR3 length: 13 residues. CDR3 sequence: CASSPSGGSSQIF. The DNA for the CDR3 is TGTGCCAGCAGCCCCAGCGGTGGCAGTAGTCAGATCTTC.

V usage is TRBV6-2 or TRBV6-3 and J usage is TRBJ2-4, with TRBD2 matching 9 bases. V shed 4 bases and J 0 bases; nucleotides not matched to a gene: 7. The CDR3 is made up of 17 amino acids. CDR1 is MNHEY and CDR2 is SVGEGT in the germline V gene. CDR3 bases: TGTGCCAGCAGTTTCCATAGCGGGAGCACAGCCAAAAACATTCAGTACTTC. Encoded protein: CASSFHSGSTAKNIQYF.

The rearrangement joins TRBV9 to TRBJ2-2; D not resolved. V lost 4 bases to trimming and J lost 4 bases, with 11 bases between them. The CDR3 runs 14 residues. The germline V gene encodes CDR1 SGDLS and CDR2 YYNGEE. The DNA of the CDR3 is TGTGCCAGCAGCATAGGACGAGGCACCGGGGAGCTGTTTTTT. It yields the protein CASSIGRGTGELFF.

The table lists this clone with a few counts. This chain joins TRBV3-1 (or the pseudogene TRBV3-2) and TRBJ2-3, with TRBD2 identical over 10 bases. The CDR3 consists of 18 residues. Germline trimming cut 4 bases from V and 2 bases from J; bases unmatched to any gene: 12. Germline-derived CDR1 and CDR2 are LGHDT and YNNKEL (reference sequence). The CDR3 nucleotides read TGTGCCAGCAGCCCCCGGCCGTCTAGCGGGAGATACACAGATACGCAGTATTTT. It specifies CASSPRPSSGRYTDTQYF.

This chain joins TRBV5-1 and TRBJ1-4; 7 nucleotides agree with TRBD1. This CDR3 region has 13 residues. The J segment lost 4 bases and the V segment lost 9 bases, leaving 6 bases of the junction unmatched. Germline CDR1 reads SGHRS; CDR2 reads YFSETQ. CDR3 coding DNA: TGCGCCACCAGGGACAGTCATAATGAAAAACTGTTTTTT. The encoded protein is CATRDSHNEKLFF. The full variable domain, rest sourced from reference TRBV5-1 and TRBJ1-4, is KAGVTQTPRYLIKTRGQQVTLSCSPISGHRSVSWYQQTPGQGLQFLFEYFSETQRNKGNFPGRFSGRQFSNSRSEMNVSTLELGDSALYLCATRDSHNEKLFFGSGTQLSVL.

CDR3 protein: CASSSNRGYGAAQGYGYTF. Written as DNA, the CDR3 is TGTGCCAGCAGCTCTAATCGGGGGTACGGGGCAGCACAAGGCTATGGCTACACCTTC. The genes are TRBV7-9 and TRBJ1-2, with D possibly being TRBD1 (5 bases). The germline CDR1 and CDR2 sequences are SEHNR and FQNEAQ (reference sequence). Trimming removed 4 bases from V and 4 bases from J, with 28 bases in between. The length of the CDR3 is 19 residues.